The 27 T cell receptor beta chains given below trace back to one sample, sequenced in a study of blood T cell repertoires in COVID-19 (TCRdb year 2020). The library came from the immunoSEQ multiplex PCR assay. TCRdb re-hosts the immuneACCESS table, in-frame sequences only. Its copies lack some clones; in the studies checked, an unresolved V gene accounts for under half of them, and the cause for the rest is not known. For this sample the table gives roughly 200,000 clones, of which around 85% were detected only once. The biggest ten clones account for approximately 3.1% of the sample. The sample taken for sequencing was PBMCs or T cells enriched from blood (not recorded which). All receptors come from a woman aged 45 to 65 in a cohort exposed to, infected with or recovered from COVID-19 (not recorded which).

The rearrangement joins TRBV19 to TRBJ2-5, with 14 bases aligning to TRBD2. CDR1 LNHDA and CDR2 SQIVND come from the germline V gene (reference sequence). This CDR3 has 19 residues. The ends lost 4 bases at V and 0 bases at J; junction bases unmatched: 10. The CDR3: CASSRGLAGGAEYQETQYF. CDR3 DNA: TGTGCCAGTAGTAGAGGACTAGCGGGGGGCGCGGAGTACCAAGAGACCCAGTACTTC.

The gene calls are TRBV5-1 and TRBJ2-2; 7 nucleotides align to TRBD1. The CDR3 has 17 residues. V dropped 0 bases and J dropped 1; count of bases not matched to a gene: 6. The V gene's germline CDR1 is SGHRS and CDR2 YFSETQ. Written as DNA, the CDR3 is TGCGCCAGCAGCTTGGCTACACAGGGGTTGAACACCGGGGAGCTGTTTTTT. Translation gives CASSLATQGLNTGELFF.

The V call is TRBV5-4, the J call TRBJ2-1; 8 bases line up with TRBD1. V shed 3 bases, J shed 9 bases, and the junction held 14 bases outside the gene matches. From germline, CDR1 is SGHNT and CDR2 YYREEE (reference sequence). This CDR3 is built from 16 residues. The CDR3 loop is CASSSSDRGRGSEQFF. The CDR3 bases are TGTGCCAGCAGCTCAAGCGACAGGGGAAGGGGGAGTGAGCAGTTCTTC.

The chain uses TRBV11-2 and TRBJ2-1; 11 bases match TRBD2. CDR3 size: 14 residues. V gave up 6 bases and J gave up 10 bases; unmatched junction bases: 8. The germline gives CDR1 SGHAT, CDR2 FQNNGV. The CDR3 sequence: CASRGLAAGEEQFF. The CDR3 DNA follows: TGTGCCAGCAGGGGACTAGCGGCTGGAGAGGAGCAGTTCTTC.

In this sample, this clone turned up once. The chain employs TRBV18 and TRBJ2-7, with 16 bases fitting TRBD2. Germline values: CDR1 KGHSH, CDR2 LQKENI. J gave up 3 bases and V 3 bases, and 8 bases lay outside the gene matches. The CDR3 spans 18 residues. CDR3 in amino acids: CASSPGTSGGAAYYEQYF. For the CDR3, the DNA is TGTGCCAGCTCACCCGGGACTAGCGGGGGGGCTGCCTACTACGAGCAGTACTTC.

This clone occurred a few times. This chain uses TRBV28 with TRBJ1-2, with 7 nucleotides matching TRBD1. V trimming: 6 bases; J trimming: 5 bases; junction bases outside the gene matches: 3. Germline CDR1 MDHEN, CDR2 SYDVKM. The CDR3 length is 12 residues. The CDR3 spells CASRLTGYGYTF. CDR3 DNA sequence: TGTGCCAGCAGACTGACAGGGTATGGCTACACCTTC.

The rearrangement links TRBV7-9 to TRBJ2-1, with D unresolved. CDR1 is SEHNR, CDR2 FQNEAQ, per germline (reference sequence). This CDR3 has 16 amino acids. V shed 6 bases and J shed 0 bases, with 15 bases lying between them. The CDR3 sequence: CASSSVSRSSYNEQFF. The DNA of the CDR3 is TGTGCCAGCAGTTCAGTGAGTCGGAGCTCCTACAATGAGCAGTTCTTC.

CDR3 region: CASSFGRQIMNTEAFF. The CDR3 DNA is TGTGCCAGCAGCTTCGGTCGACAGATCATGAACACTGAAGCTTTCTTT. This rearrangement joins TRBV7-2 to TRBJ1-1, with D perhaps TRBD1 (5 bases). Trimming shortened V by 3 bases and J by 0 bases, and 14 bases separated the two germline ends. This CDR3 region has 16 residues. Germline V CDR1 and CDR2: SGHTA, FQGNSA.

The CDR3 nucleotides read TGTGCCAGTTGGAAGAGGACAGGACTGACCGGGGAGCTGTTTTTT. Translating gives CASWKRTGLTGELFF. This chain joins TRBV28 and TRBJ2-2, with 7 bases lining up with TRBD1. This CDR3 region has 15 residues. Looked up from germline, CDR1 is MDHEN and CDR2 is SYDVKM. J lost 5 bases, V lost 9 bases, and 12 bases had no gene match.

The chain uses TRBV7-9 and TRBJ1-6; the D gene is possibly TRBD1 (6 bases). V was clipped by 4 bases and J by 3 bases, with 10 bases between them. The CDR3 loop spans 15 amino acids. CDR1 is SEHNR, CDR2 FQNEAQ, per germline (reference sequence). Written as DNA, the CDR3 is TGTGCCAGCAGCTCCGGGACAAACTATAATTCACCCCTCCACTTT. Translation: CASSSGTNYNSPLHF. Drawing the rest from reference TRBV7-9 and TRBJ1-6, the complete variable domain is DTGVSQNPRHKITKRGQNVTFRCDPISEHNRLYWYRQTLGQGPEFLTYFQNEAQLEKSRLLSDRFSAERPKGSFSTLEIQRTEQGDSAMYLCASSSGTNYNSPLHFGNGTRLTVT.

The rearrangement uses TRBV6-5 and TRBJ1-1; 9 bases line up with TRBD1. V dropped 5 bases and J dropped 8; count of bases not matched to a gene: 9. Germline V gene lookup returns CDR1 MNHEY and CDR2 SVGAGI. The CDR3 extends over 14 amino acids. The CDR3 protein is CASSHTQGASEAFF. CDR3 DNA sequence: TGTGCCAGCAGTCATACACAGGGGGCCTCGGAAGCTTTCTTT.

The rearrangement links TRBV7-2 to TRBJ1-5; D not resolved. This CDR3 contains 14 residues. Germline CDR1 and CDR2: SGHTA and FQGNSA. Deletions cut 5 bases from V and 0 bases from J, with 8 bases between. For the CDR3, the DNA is TGTGCCAGCAGCCCAGACTATAGCAATCAGCCCCAGCATTTT. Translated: CASSPDYSNQPQHF. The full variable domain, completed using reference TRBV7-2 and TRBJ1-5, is GAGVSQSPSNKVTEKGKDVELRCDPISGHTALYWYRQSLGQGLEFLIYFQGNSAPDKSGLPSDRFSAERTGGSVSTLTIQRTQQEDSAVYLCASSPDYSNQPQHFGDGTRLSIL.

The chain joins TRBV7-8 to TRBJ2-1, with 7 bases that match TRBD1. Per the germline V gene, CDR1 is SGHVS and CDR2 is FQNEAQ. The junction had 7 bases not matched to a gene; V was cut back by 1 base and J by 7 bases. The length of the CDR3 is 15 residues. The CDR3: CASSLGGHRGNEQFF. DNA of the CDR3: TGTGCCAGCAGCTTAGGAGGTCACAGGGGAAATGAGCAGTTCTTC.

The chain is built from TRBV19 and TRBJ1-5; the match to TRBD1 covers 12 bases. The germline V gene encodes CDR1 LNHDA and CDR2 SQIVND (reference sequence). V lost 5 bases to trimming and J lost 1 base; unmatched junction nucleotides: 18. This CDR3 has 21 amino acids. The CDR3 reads CASSPRFPLGQGALSNQPQHF. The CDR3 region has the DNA TGTGCCAGTAGTCCCCGATTCCCGTTGGGACAGGGGGCATTAAGCAATCAGCCCCAGCATTTT.

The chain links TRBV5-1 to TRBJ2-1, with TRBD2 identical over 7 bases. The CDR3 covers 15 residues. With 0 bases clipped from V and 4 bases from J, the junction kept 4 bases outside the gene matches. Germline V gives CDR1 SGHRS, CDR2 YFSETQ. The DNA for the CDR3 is TGCGCCAGCAGCTTGGAGCGGGGCGGGTACAATGAGCAGTTCTTC. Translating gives CASSLERGGYNEQFF. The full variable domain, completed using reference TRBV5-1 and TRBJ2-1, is KAGVTQTPRYLIKTRGQQVTLSCSPISGHRSVSWYQQTPGQGLQFLFEYFSETQRNKGNFPGRFSGRQFSNSRSEMNVSTLELGDSALYLCASSLERGGYNEQFFGPGTRLTVL.

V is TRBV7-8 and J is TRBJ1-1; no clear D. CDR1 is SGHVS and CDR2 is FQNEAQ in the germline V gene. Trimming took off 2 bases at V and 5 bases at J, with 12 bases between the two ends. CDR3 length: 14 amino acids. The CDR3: CASSLMNSPTEAFF. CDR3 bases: TGTGCCAGCAGCTTAATGAATAGCCCAACTGAAGCTTTCTTT. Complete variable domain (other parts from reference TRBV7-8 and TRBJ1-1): GAGVSQSPRYKVAKRGQDVALRCDPISGHVSLFWYQQALGQGPEFLTYFQNEAQLDKSGLPSDRFFAERPEGSVSTLKIQRTQQEDSAVYLCASSLMNSPTEAFFGQGTRLTVV.

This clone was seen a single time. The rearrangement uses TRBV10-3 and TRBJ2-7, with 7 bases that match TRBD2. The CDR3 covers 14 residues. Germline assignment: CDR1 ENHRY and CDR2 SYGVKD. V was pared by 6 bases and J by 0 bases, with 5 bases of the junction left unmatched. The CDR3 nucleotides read TGTGCCATCAGATCAGCGGGAAACTCCTACGAGCAGTACTTC. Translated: CAIRSAGNSYEQYF.

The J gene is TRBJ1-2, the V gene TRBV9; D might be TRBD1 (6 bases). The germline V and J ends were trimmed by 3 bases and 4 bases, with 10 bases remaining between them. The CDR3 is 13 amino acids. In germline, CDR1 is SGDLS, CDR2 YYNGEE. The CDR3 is CASSDDRIYGYTF. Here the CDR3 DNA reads TGTGCCAGCAGCGACGACAGGATCTATGGCTACACCTTC.

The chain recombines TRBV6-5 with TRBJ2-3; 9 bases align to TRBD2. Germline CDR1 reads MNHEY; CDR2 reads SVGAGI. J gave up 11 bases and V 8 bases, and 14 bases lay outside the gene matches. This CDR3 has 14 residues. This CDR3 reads CASGGGGDTILQYF. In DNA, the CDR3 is TGTGCCAGCGGCGGGGGGGGCGACACAATTTTGCAGTATTTT.

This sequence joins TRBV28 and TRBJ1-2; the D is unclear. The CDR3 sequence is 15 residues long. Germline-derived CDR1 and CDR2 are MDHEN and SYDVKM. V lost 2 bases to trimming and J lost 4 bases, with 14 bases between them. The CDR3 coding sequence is TGTGCCAGCAGTTTACGAGGACGGGGAGTCTATGGCTACACCTTC. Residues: CASSLRGRGVYGYTF.

CDR3 residues: CSVEGTGVDTQYF. The CDR3 DNA follows: TGCAGCGTTGAAGGGACAGGGGTAGATACGCAGTATTTT. The J gene is TRBJ2-3, the V gene TRBV29-1; 9 bases line up with TRBD1. The CDR3 sequence is 13 residues long. V dropped 1 base and J dropped 5; count of bases not matched to a gene: 1. CDR1 is SQVTM, CDR2 ANQGSEA, per germline.

This CDR3 reads CASSERGEAFF. The CDR3 DNA reads TGTGCCAGCAGTGAACGAGGGGAAGCTTTCTTT. The rearrangement links TRBV6-1 to TRBJ1-1; D is unresolved. CDR1 MNHNS and CDR2 SASEGT come from the germline V gene. This CDR3 has 11 residues. Trimming cost V 2 bases and J 8 bases, with 6 bases left between them.

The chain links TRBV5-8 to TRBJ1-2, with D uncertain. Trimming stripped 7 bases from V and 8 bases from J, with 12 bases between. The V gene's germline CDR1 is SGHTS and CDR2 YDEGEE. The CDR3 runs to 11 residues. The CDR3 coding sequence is TGTGCCAGCTCCTCGGCGGGAGGCTACACCTTC. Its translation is CASSSAGGYTF.

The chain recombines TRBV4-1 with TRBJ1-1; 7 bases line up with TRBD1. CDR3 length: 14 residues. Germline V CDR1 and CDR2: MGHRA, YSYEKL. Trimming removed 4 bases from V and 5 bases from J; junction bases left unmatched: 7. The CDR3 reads CASSLNRGLTEAFF. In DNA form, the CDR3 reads TGCGCCAGCAGCCTCAACAGGGGATTGACTGAAGCTTTCTTT.

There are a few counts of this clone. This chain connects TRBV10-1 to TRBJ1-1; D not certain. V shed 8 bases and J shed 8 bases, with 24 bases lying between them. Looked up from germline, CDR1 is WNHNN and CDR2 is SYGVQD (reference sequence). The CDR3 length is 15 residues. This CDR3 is CASRRFEGSSWEAFF. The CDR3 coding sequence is TGCGCCAGCCGTAGATTTGAGGGCTCCTCTTGGGAAGCTTTCTTT.

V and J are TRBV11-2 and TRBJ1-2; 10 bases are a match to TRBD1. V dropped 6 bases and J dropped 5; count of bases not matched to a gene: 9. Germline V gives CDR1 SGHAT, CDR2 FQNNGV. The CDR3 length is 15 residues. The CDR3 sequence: CASSYTGTGDYGYTF. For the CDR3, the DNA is TGTGCCAGCAGTTACACCGGGACAGGGGATTATGGCTACACCTTC.

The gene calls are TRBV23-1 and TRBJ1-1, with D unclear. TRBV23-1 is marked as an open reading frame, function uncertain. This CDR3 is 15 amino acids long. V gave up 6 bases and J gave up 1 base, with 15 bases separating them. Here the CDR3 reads CASSPCGGGNTEAFF. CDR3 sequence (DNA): TGCGCCAGCAGCCCCTGTGGAGGTGGGAACACTGAAGCTTTCTTT.